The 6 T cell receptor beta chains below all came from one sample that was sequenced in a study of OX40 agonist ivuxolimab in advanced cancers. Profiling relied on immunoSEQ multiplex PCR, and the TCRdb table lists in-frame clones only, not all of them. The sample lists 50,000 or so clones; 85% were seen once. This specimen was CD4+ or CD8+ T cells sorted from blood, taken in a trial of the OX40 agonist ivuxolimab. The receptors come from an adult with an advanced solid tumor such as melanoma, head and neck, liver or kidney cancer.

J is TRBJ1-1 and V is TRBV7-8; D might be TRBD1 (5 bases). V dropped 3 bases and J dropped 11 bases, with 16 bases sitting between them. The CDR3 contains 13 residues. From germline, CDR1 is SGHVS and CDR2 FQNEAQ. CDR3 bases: TGTGCCAGCAGCTTGTCATCTGGGGCCGGGGCTTTCTTT. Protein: CASSLSSGAGAFF.

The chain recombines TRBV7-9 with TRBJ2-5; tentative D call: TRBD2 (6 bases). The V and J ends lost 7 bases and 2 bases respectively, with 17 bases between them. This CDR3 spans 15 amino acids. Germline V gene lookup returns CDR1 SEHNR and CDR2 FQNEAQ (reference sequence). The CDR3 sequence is CASNTDWRDQETQYF. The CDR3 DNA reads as TGTGCCAGCAACACTGACTGGCGGGATCAAGAGACCCAGTACTTC.

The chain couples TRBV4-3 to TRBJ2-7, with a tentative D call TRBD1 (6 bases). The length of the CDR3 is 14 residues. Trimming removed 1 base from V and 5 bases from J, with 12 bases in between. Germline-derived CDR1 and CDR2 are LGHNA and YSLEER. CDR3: CASSQVGRGNEQYF. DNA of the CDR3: TGCGCCAGCAGCCAAGTGGGCAGGGGCAACGAGCAGTACTTC.

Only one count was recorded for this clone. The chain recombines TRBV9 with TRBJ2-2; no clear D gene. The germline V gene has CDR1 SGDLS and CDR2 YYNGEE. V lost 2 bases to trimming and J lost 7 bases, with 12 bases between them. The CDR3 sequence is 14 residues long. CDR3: CASSVDGFNGELFF. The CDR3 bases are TGTGCCAGCAGCGTCGACGGTTTTAACGGGGAGCTGTTTTTT.

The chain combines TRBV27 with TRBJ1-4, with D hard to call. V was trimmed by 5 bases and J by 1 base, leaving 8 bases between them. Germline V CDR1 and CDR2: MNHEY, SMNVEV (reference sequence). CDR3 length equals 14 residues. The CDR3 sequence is CASSLLGTNEKLFF. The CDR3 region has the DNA TGTGCCAGCAGTCTCTTGGGAACTAATGAAAAACTGTTTTTT.

The CDR3 spells CASSWGAGPQHF. The CDR3 coding sequence is TGTGCCAGCAGTTGGGGGGCGGGGCCCCAGCATTTT. V usage is TRBV28 and J usage is TRBJ1-5, with D tentatively TRBD1 (6 bases). The CDR3 covers 12 residues. The germline V and J ends were trimmed by 4 bases and 9 bases, with 10 bases remaining between them. Per germline, CDR1 MDHEN and CDR2 SYDVKM.